This T cell receptor (beta chain) was obtained from a study of identical twins. Unique molecular identifiers were in the cDNA, with template-switch universal primer binding. TCRdb recomputed calls from the 5' RACE reads with MiXCR, one row per CDR3 protein. The data contain approximately 280,000 distinct CDR3 sequences, roughly 8.6% of them singletons. This clonotype was found many times. These same data were also listed under a study on yellow fever vaccine responses in identical twins.

This clonotype originated in a woman between 18 and 30 years old in good health. The sequencing input was memory (CD45RO+) T cells sorted from blood.

The CDR3 bases are TGTGCCATCAGTGAGTCCCCTTCGGGCGAGCAGTACTTC. It specifies CAISESPSGEQYF. The genes are TRBV10-3 and TRBJ2-7, with D unclear. Germline assignment: CDR1 ENHRY and CDR2 SYGVKD. This CDR3 contains 13 residues. V was pared by 0 bases and J by 6 bases, with 9 bases between.